This is a list of T cell receptor beta chains from one sample in a study of PD-L1 blockade in urothelial cancer. Only in-frame clones appear in the TCRdb table, and some are missing; sequencing was by immunoSEQ multiplex PCR. The table lists 40,000 or so clones, roughly 87% of them singletons. The sequences come from PBMCs, collected around atezolizumab (anti-PD-L1) treatment. These receptors were collected from a man aged 65 to 79 with urothelial cancer. CDR3s include the opening cysteine and the closing phenylalanine or tryptophan. A D gene is named only where the DNA matches it firmly. Not every row has a clone size; where given, it reads once, few, many or a size class.

abundance	v_gene	d_gene	j_gene	CDR3nt	CDR3aa
.	TRBV5-6	TRBD2	TRBJ2-5	TGTGCCAGCAGCTTGACCGAGCGGGATCAAGAGACCCAGTACTTC	CASSLTERDQETQYF
.	TRBV28	TRBD2	TRBJ2-2	TGTGCCAGCAGTAGCGGGGGTTACACCGGGGAGCTGTTTTTT	CASSSGGYTGELFF
.	TRBV20-1	.	TRBJ1-4	TGCAGTGTTCCGGTCGGGGAAAAACTGTTTTTT	CSVPVGEKLFF
once	TRBV5-1	.	TRBJ2-6	TGCGCCAGCAGCCCAAGGGGGACCACCTCCCCTGGGGCCAACGTCCTGACTTTC	CASSPRGTTSPGANVLTF
.	TRBV5-5	.	TRBJ1-2	TGTGCCAGCAGCTTCCAGACAGGAGAATTCTATGGCTACACCTTC	CASSFQTGEFYGYTF
.	TRBV27	TRBD2	TRBJ2-1	TGTGCCAGCGTGAAGGGGGGACTAGCGGGGGGGTCTGGGCAGTTCTTC	CASVKGGLAGGSGQFF
.	TRBV19	TRBD1	TRBJ2-5	TGTGCCACCGGGGGACAGGGTCTCGGCCAAGAGACCCAGTACTTC	CATGGQGLGQETQYF
.	TRBV19	TRBD2	TRBJ2-7	TGTGCCAGTAGTATAGGTGGACTAGCGCGGTACGAGCAGTACTTC	CASSIGGLARYEQYF
.	TRBV5-6	.	TRBJ2-7	TGTGCCAGCAGCTTGTTCGGCGGCTACGAGCAGTACTTC	CASSLFGGYEQYF
.	TRBV4-3	TRBD1	TRBJ2-6	TGCGCCAGCAGCCCGCGGGACAGGGGGTCCTCTTCTGGGGCCAACGTCCTGACTTTC	CASSPRDRGSSSGANVLTF
.	TRBV28	.	TRBJ2-2	TGTGCCAGCACGCGTGGCACCGGGGAGCTGTTTTTT	CASTRGTGELFF
.	TRBV7-9	.	TRBJ1-5	TGTGCCAGCAGCTTATGGGGGAGGGGGAATGGGAATCAGCCCCAGCATTTT	CASSLWGRGNGNQPQHF
.	TRBV19	.	TRBJ1-2	TGTGCCAGTAGTAGGGGTCGGGGTTCGGGGAGCGGCTACACCTTC	CASSRGRGSGSGYTF
.	TRBV5-5	.	TRBJ1-2	TGTGCCAGCAACCCGGAGTTAAGTCACTATGGCTACACCTTC	CASNPELSHYGYTF
.	TRBV6-5	.	TRBJ2-2	TGTGCCCTACTACAGGGTCACACCGGGGAGCTGTTTTTT	CALLQGHTGELFF
.	TRBV6-1	.	TRBJ2-7	TGTGCCAGCAGTGAGGACCCCTCAGGGTCCTACGAGCAGTACTTC	CASSEDPSGSYEQYF
.	TRBV7-2	.	TRBJ1-5	TGTGCCAGCAGCCCGGGAGGGACACTTAATCAGCCCCAGCATTTT	CASSPGGTLNQPQHF
.	TRBV5-4	.	TRBJ1-2	TGTGCCAGCAGCTCGGACGGGAGTCTAGGCTATGGCTACACCTTC	CASSSDGSLGYGYTF
.	TRBV11-2	.	TRBJ1-1	TGTGCCAGCAGCTTAGATCGGGGGGTAGACGCTTTCTTT	CASSLDRGVDAFF
.	TRBV7-9	TRBD1	TRBJ1-5	TGTGCCAGCAGCTCGGACAGGGATCGCGGGGACAATCAGCCCCAGCATTTT	CASSSDRDRGDNQPQHF
once	TRBV4-2	TRBD1	TRBJ1-5	TGTGCCAGCAGCCCGACAGGGGAGAGGAGTCAGCCCCAGCATTTT	CASSPTGERSQPQHF
.	TRBV27	TRBD2	TRBJ2-1	TGTGCCAGCAGTTTAGGGGCTAGCGGGAGTATTGGGGAGTTCTTC	CASSLGASGSIGEFF
once	TRBV6-1	.	TRBJ1-5	TGTGCCAGCACTGGGGCAGCCCTTAGCAATCAGCCCCAGCATTTT	CASTGAALSNQPQHF
.	TRBV19	TRBD1	TRBJ2-1	TGTGCCAGTAGACCTGACAGGGTCTCCTACAATGAGCAGTTCTTC	CASRPDRVSYNEQFF
.	TRBV21-1	.	TRBJ2-7	TGTGCCAGCAGCAAAGTTGGTAAGGGACAGGGGGCTTACGAGCAGTACTTC	CASSKVGKGQGAYEQYF
once	TRBV15	.	TRBJ2-7	TGTGCCACCAGCAGAGGTGGAGGAGGGCCCTACGAGCAGTACTTC	CATSRGGGGPYEQYF
once	TRBV6-6	TRBD2	TRBJ2-7	TGTGCCAGCTTGGGACTAGCGGGAGGAGACTACGAGCAGTACTTC	CASLGLAGGDYEQYF
.	TRBV7-3	.	TRBJ2-1	TGTGCCAGCAGCTGGGCCCCCCGGGGGAGCTCCTACAATGAGCAGTTCTTC	CASSWAPRGSSYNEQFF
.	TRBV5-4	TRBD2	TRBJ2-2	TGTGCCAGCAGCGGGAGGGGTCGGGGCGGGGAGCTGTTTTTT	CASSGRGRGGELFF
.	TRBV6-5	.	TRBJ2-3	TGTGCCAGCAGTTATGAGGCGGCCCCGGATACGCAGTATTTT	CASSYEAAPDTQYF
once	TRBV18	.	TRBJ1-2	TGTGCCAGCTCACCAGGGGGCGCGGACTATGGCTACACCTTC	CASSPGGADYGYTF
.	TRBV6-1	TRBD2	TRBJ2-7	TGTGCCAGCAGTGAAGGGAGTAGCGGGATTGGCTACGAGCAGTACTTC	CASSEGSSGIGYEQYF
.	TRBV15	TRBD1	TRBJ2-1	TGTGCCACCAAGTTGGGCCCGGGACAGGGGAAATATGAGCAGTTCTTC	CATKLGPGQGKYEQFF
.	TRBV6-1	.	TRBJ2-2	TGTGCCAGCAGTGCGTTTTCTTTGGGGGGTTCTAACACCGGGGAGCTGTTTTTT	CASSAFSLGGSNTGELFF
.	TRBV6-6	.	TRBJ1-4	TGTGCCAGCAGTTACCATGGGGGGGCCGAAAAACTGTTTTTT	CASSYHGGAEKLFF
.	TRBV6-5	.	TRBJ2-7	TGTGCCAGCAGTCCCTTTGGCAGGGCAGGGGACGAGCAGTACTTC	CASSPFGRAGDEQYF
few	TRBV5-1	TRBD1	TRBJ2-2	TGCGCCAGCAGCTTTTACCTAACAGGGGGAACCGGGGAGCTGTTTTTT	CASSFYLTGGTGELFF
.	TRBV4-2	.	TRBJ1-2	TGTGCCAGCAGCCAAGATTCGCGGGTCGGTGGCTACACCTTC	CASSQDSRVGGYTF
once	TRBV5-4	.	TRBJ1-3	TGTGCCAGCAGCTTGAGGGGAACTGGAAACACCATATATTTT	CASSLRGTGNTIYF
.	TRBV5-1	TRBD1	TRBJ1-1	TGCGCCAGCAGCTCCGGGACAGGGAACACTGAAGCTTTCTTT	CASSSGTGNTEAFF
.	TRBV30	TRBD1	TRBJ2-5	TGTGCCTGGAGTTTGACAGGGGGTGAAGAGACCCAGTACTTC	CAWSLTGGEETQYF
.	TRBV19	TRBD1	TRBJ2-1	TGTGCCAGTTTTGACAGGGGGGGAAATGAGCAGTTCTTC	CASFDRGGNEQFF
.	TRBV6-6	.	TRBJ1-5	TGTGCCAGCAGCCTCGGGGGGGGCAATCAGCCCCAGCATTTT	CASSLGGGNQPQHF
.	TRBV19	.	TRBJ2-2	TGTGCCAGTAGTACAGGGGCGCGCACCGGGGAGCTGTTTTTT	CASSTGARTGELFF
.	TRBV2	.	TRBJ1-2	TGTGCCAGCAGTCCCAGGGGCGGCCTCTATGGCTACACCTTC	CASSPRGGLYGYTF
.	TRBV27	TRBD1	TRBJ1-1	TGTGCCAGCAGTTTATCCCCCCGGACAGGTCGCGCTGAAGCTTTCTTT	CASSLSPRTGRAEAFF
.	TRBV16	TRBD1	TRBJ2-7	TGTGCCAGCAGTCCTCCCGGGACAGGGTCATACGAGCAGTACTTC	CASSPPGTGSYEQYF
.	TRBV19	TRBD1	TRBJ1-3	TGTGCCAGTAGTTGGACAGGGTCGTTTGGAAACACCATATATTTT	CASSWTGSFGNTIYF
.	TRBV27	.	TRBJ2-6	TGTGCCAGCAGTTTATCAGGGGCAGCTGGGGCCAACGTCCTGACTTTC	CASSLSGAAGANVLTF
.	TRBV21-1	.	TRBJ2-2	TGTGCCAGCAGCAAAGGGGCCGACACCGGGGAGCTGTTTTTT	CASSKGADTGELFF
.	TRBV18	TRBD1	TRBJ1-1	TGTGCCAGCGCCCAGGGGGTAGGGAACACTGAAGCTTTCTTT	CASAQGVGNTEAFF
.	TRBV6-5	TRBD2	TRBJ2-3	TGTGCCAGCAGTTATCGGGGGGGTCTTCCTACAGATACGCAGTATTTT	CASSYRGGLPTDTQYF